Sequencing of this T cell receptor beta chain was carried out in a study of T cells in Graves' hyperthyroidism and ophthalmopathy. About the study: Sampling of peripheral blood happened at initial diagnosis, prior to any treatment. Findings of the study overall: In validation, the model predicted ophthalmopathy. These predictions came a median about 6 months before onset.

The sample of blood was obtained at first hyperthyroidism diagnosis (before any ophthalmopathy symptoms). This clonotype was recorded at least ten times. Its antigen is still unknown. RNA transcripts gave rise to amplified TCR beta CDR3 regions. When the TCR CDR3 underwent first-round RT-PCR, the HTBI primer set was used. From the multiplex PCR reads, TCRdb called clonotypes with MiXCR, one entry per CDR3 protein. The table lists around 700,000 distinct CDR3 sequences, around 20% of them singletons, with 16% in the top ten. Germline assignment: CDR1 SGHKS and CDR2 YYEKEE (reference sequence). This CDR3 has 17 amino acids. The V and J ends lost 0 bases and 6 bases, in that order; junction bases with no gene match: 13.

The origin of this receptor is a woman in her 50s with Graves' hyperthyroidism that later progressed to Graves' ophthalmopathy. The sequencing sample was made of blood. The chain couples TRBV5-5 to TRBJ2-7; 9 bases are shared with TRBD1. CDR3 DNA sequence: TGTGCCAGCAGCTTGGCCGTAACAGGGGGCCTTGCCGGCGAGCAGTACTTC. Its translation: CASSLAVTGGLAGEQYF.